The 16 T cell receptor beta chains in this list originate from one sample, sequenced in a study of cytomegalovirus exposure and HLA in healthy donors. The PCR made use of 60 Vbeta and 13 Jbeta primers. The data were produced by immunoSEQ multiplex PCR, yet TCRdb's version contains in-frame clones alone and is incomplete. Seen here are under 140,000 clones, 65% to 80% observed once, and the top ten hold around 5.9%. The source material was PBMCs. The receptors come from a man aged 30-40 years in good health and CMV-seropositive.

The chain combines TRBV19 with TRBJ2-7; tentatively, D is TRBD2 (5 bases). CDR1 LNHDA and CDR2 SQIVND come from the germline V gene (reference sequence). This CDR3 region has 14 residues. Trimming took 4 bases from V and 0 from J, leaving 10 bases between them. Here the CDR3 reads CASSNLGSSYEQYF. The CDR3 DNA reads TGTGCCAGTAGTAATTTGGGGAGCTCCTACGAGCAGTACTTC.

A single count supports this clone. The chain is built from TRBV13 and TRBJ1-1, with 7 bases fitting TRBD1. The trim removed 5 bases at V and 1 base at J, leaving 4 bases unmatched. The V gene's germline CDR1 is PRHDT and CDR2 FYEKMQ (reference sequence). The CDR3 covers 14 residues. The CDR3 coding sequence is TGTGCCAGCAGCCCCGGGACAGCGAACACTGAAGCTTTCTTT. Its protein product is CASSPGTANTEAFF.

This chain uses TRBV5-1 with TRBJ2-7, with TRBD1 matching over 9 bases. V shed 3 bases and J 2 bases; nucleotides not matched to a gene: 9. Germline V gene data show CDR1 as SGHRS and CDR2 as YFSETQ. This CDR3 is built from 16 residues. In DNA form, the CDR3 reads TGCGCCAGCAGCTACACCCCGGGACAGGGAACCTACGAGCAGTACTTC. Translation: CASSYTPGQGTYEQYF.

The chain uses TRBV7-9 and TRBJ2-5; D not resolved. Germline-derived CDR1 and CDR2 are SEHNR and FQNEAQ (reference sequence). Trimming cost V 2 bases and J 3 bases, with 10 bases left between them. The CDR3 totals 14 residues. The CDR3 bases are TGTGCCAGCAGCTTATACTACGCCAAAGAGACCCAGTACTTC. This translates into CASSLYYAKETQYF.

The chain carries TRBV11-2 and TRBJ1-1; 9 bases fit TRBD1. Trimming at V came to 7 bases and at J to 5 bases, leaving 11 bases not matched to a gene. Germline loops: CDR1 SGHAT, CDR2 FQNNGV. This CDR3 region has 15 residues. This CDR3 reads CASTRTTTGGTEAFF. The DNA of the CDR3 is TGTGCCAGCACCCGAACCACGACAGGGGGTACTGAAGCTTTCTTT.

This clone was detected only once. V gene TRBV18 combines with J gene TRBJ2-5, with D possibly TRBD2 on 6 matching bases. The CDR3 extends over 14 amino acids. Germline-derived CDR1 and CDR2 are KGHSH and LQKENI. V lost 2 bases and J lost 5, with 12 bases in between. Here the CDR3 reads CASSPGGGGETQYF. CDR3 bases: TGTGCCAGCTCACCAGGGGGAGGAGGCGAGACCCAGTACTTC.

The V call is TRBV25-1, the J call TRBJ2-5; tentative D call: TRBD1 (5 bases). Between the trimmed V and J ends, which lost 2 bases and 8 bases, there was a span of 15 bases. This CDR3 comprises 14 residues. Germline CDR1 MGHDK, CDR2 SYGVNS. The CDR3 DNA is TGTGCCAGCAGTGAAACCGAGCTTAGGGGTACCCAGTACTTC. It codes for CASSETELRGTQYF.

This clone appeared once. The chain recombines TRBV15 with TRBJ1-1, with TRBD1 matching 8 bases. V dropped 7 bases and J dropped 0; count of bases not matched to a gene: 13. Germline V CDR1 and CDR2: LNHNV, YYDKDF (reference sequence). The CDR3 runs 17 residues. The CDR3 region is CATKDTQGGNMNTEAFF. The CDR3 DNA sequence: TGTGCCACCAAAGACACACAGGGGGGAAATATGAACACTGAAGCTTTCTTT. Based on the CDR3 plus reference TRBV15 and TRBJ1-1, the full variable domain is DAMVIQNPRYQVTQFGKPVTLSCSQTLNHNVMYWYQQKSSQAPKLLFHYYDKDFNNEADTPDNFQSRRPNTSFCFLDIRSPGLGDTAMYLCATKDTQGGNMNTEAFFGQGTRLTVV.

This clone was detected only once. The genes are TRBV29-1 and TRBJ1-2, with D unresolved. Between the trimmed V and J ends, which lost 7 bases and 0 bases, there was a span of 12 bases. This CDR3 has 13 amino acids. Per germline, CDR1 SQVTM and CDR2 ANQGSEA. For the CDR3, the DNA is TGCAGCGCGAGCCGGTTCGCTAACTATGGCTACACCTTC. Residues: CSASRFANYGYTF.

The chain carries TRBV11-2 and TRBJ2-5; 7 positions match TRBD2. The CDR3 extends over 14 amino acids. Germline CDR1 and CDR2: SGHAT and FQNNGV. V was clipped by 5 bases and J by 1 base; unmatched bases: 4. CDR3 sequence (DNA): TGTGCCAGCAGCCCCTCTAGCGGCCAAGAGACCCAGTACTTC. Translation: CASSPSSGQETQYF. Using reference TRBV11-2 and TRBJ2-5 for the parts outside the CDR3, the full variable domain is EAGVAQSPRYKIIEKRQSVAFWCNPISGHATLYWYQQILGQGPKLLIQFQNNGVVDDSQLPKDRFSAERLKGVDSTLKIQPAKLEDSAVYLCASSPSSGQETQYFGPGTRLLVL.

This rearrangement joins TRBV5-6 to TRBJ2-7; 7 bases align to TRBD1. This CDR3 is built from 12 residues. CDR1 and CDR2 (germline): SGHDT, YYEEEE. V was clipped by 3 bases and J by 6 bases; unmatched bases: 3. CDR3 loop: CASSSGTAEQYF. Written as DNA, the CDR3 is TGTGCCAGCAGCTCAGGGACAGCCGAGCAGTACTTC.

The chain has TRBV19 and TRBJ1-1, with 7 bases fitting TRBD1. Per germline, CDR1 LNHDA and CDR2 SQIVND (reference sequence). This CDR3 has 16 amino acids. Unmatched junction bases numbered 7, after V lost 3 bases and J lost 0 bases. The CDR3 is CASSMTDRSMNTEAFF. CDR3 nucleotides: TGTGCCAGTAGTATGACGGACAGGTCCATGAACACTGAAGCTTTCTTT.

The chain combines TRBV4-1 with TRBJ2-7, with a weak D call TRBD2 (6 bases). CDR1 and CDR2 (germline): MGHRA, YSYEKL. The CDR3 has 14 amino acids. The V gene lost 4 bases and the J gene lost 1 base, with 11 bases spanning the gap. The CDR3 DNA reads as TGCGCCAGCAGCCGCGGGGCGGGGTCCTACGAGCAGTACTTC. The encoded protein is CASSRGAGSYEQYF.

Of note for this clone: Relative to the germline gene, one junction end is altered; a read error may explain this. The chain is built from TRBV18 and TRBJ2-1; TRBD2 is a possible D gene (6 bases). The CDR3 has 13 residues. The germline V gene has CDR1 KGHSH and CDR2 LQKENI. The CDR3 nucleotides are TGTGCCAGCTCACCACAGGGGCGGAGGGAGCAGCTCTTC. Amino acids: CASSPQGRREQLF.

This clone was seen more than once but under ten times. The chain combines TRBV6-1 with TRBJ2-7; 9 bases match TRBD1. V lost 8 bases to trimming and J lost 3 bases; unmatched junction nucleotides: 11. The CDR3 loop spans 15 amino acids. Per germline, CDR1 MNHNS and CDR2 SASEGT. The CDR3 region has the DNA TGTGCCAGCCTGACCAACTCGGGACAGGGCTACGAGCAGTACTTC. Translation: CASLTNSGQGYEQYF.

CDR3 nucleotide sequence: TGTGCCAGCAGCTTGTGCAGGGGCTACAATGAGCAGTTCTTC. Its translation is CASSLCRGYNEQFF. This sequence joins TRBV5-7 and TRBJ2-1, with D possibly TRBD1 on 6 matching bases. Being an ORF, TRBV5-7 has a function that is uncertain. V was cut by 1 base and J by 3 bases, with 8 bases left in between. There are 14 residues in the CDR3.